This T cell receptor beta chain was sequenced for a study of identical twins. General study findings and limits: Interpretation of the results relied on cross-sectional statistical analysis and not on following the same donors.

This clonotype has a handful of counts. Antigen unknown. MiXCR was run by TCRdb on the 5' RACE reads, yielding one entry per CDR3 protein. The data contain hundreds of thousands of distinct CDR3 sequences, roughly 12% of them singletons. Germline values: CDR1 SGHRS, CDR2 YFSETQ. Trimming removed 4 bases from V and 2 bases from J, with 13 bases in between. The CDR3 covers 15 residues. The data also belong to a second study, concerning yellow fever vaccine responses in identical twins.

Source material: PBMCs. The V call is TRBV5-1, the J call TRBJ1-3; possible D gene TRBD1, 6 bases. This sequence was found in a woman aged 18-29 years in good health. CDR3 protein: CASSIQGDPGNTIYF. CDR3 bases: TGCGCCAGCAGCATACAGGGAGATCCTGGAAACACCATATATTTT.